This T cell receptor beta chain was captured by sequencing in a study of T cell responses to AZD1222 COVID-19 vaccine. As concerns this clone: As yet, its antigen is unknown.

TCRdb's table, derived via immunoSEQ multiplex PCR, lists solely in-frame clones and lacks some. The data show under 50,000 clones, over 75% seen once. J gave up 9 bases and V 1 base, and 7 bases lay outside the gene matches. Germline CDR1 SGHDT, CDR2 YYEEEE. The length of the CDR3 is 14 residues. Study findings and constraints: Of spike-specific TCRs, nearly half reportedly target regions left unmutated in variants. Donors skewed white British and female; clonal diversity was possibly underestimated.

This receptor was taken from an adult who received the MenACWY meningococcal vaccine as a control. The V call is TRBV5-6, the J call TRBJ2-1, with 7 nucleotides matching TRBD2. Sequenced here: peripheral blood, sampled 28 days after the second dose of the MenACWY control vaccine. The CDR3 region is CASSLPAGASEQFF. As DNA, the CDR3 is TGTGCCAGCAGCTTGCCGGCGGGAGCGTCTGAGCAGTTCTTC.